One sample yielded the 3 T cell receptor beta chains listed below, sequenced in a study of human thymus T cells (dated by TCRdb to about 2020). Thymus tissue was obtained as surgical resects removed during corrective cardiac surgery. Library preparation was by the immunoSEQ multiplex PCR assay. The table was pulled from immuneACCESS by TCRdb, which kept in-frame rearrangements only. Such tables lose some clones; where checked, under half of the loss comes from unresolved V genes, and the rest has no known cause. In this sample the table shows about 130,000 clones, approximately 96% of which occur a single time. 0.024% of the sample is taken by the ten largest. Sample: thymus tissue. Receptors were obtained from a boy less than two years old with a congenital heart defect but otherwise immunologically healthy.

In DNA form, the CDR3 reads TGTGCCAGCAGTTTAGAAGGCAGGCAGAACTATGGCTACACCTTC. Its translation is CASSLEGRQNYGYTF. This chain uses TRBV27 with TRBJ1-2; no clear D gene. V shed 2 bases and J shed 2 bases, with 12 bases lying between them. Germline V gene sequence: CDR1 MNHEY, CDR2 SMNVEV (reference sequence). This CDR3 has 15 amino acids.

J is TRBJ2-5 and V is TRBV6-1, with D unresolved. CDR3 length: 14 residues. V dropped 0 bases and J dropped 13 bases, with 18 bases sitting between them. In germline, CDR1 is MNHNS, CDR2 SASEGT. The CDR3 spells CASSEADELPVAYF. CDR3 DNA: TGTGCCAGCAGTGAAGCGGATGAGCTCCCCGTCGCGTACTTC.

The chain combines TRBV25-1 with TRBJ1-1; weak D call: TRBD1 (5 bases). CDR3 size: 14 residues. Trimming pared 3 bases from V and 3 bases from J, leaving 11 bases between. Looked up from germline, CDR1 is MGHDK and CDR2 is SYGVNS. The CDR3 region is CASSDRVGDTEAFF. CDR3 nucleotide sequence: TGTGCCAGCAGTGACAGGGTCGGGGACACTGAAGCTTTCTTT.